Following are 21 T cell receptor beta chains from one sample sequenced in a study of cytomegalovirus exposure and HLA in healthy donors. Both 60 Vbeta primers and 13 Jbeta primers went into the PCR. Data came from immunoSEQ multiplex PCR; TCRdb stores just in-frame clones and leaves some out. The sample contains roughly 100,000 clones, around three quarters of which appear only once. Input material: PBMCs. These receptors all come from a woman aged 45-60 years in good health and CMV-seropositive.

The chain has TRBV7-2 and TRBJ1-2; 9 bases are shared with TRBD1. The CDR3 is made up of 16 amino acids. Unmatched junction bases numbered 7, after V lost 3 bases and J lost 2 bases. Germline V gene sequence: CDR1 SGHTA, CDR2 FQGNSA. The CDR3 is CASSFKTGGYNYGYTF. In DNA, the CDR3 is TGTGCCAGCAGCTTCAAGACAGGGGGATACAACTATGGCTACACCTTC.

The sample holds a few counts of this clone. The V gene is TRBV23-1, the J gene TRBJ2-4; the match to TRBD1 covers 8 bases. The J call may not be correct, given that the DNA end is closer to TRBJ2-7. TRBV23-1 is known as an ORF, though its function is uncertain. This CDR3 spans 14 amino acids. CDR3 sequence: CASSPRGQVYEQYF. The CDR3 bases are TGCGCCAGCAGCCCCCGGGGACAGGTCTACGAGCAGTACTTC.

The chain couples TRBV28 to TRBJ1-1, with TRBD1 as a possible D gene (5 bases). Germline assignment: CDR1 MDHEN and CDR2 SYDVKM. V dropped 4 bases and J dropped 3 bases, with 21 bases sitting between them. The CDR3 covers 17 residues. The CDR3 DNA sequence: TGTGCCAGCAGTTCCGCCAGTCTGGGCAGGGAGGACACTGAAGCTTTCTTT. It translates to CASSSASLGREDTEAFF.

The V and J genes are TRBV5-1 and TRBJ2-7, with 7 bases fitting TRBD1. Germline V lookup: CDR1 SGHRS, CDR2 YFSETQ. This CDR3 is built from 14 residues. The V and J ends lost 4 bases and 6 bases, in that order; junction bases with no gene match: 10. The chain's CDR3 is CASSLGQAILEQYF. Written as DNA, the CDR3 is TGCGCCAGCAGCCTCGGACAGGCTATTCTCGAGCAGTACTTC. Full variable domain (remainder filled in from reference TRBV5-1 and TRBJ2-7): KAGVTQTPRYLIKTRGQQVTLSCSPISGHRSVSWYQQTPGQGLQFLFEYFSETQRNKGNFPGRFSGRQFSNSRSEMNVSTLELGDSALYLCASSLGQAILEQYFGPGTRLTVT.

The genes are TRBV18 and TRBJ2-1; TRBD2 agrees at 8 bases. The CDR3 contains 18 residues. Germline CDR1 and CDR2: KGHSH and LQKENI. Trimming at V came to 0 bases and at J to 4 bases, leaving 11 bases not matched to a gene. CDR3 region: CASSPPGAGGVTYNEQFF. The CDR3 region has the DNA TGTGCCAGCTCACCACCGGGAGCCGGGGGGGTGACATACAATGAGCAGTTCTTC. The full variable domain, rest sourced from reference TRBV18 and TRBJ2-1, is NAGVMQNPRHLVRRRGQEARLRCSPMKGHSHVYWYRQLPEEGLKFMVYLQKENIIDESGMPKERFSAEFPKEGPSILRIQQVVRGDSAAYFCASSPPGAGGVTYNEQFFGPGTRLTVL.

The J gene is TRBJ2-1, the V gene TRBV7-2; 11 bases line up with TRBD1. The CDR3 is 11 amino acids. With V trimmed by 6 bases and J by 14 bases, 3 bases remained unmatched. Germline V gene sequence: CDR1 SGHTA, CDR2 FQGNSA. In nucleotides, the CDR3 is TGTGCCAGCAGAGGGACAGGGGGAAAGTTCTTC. Amino acids: CASRGTGGKFF.

This clone came up a few times. The gene calls are TRBV6-5 and TRBJ1-2; 7 bases fit TRBD1. With V trimmed by 7 bases and J by 4 bases, 12 bases remained unmatched. The germline V gene has CDR1 MNHEY and CDR2 SVGAGI. This CDR3 is 15 amino acids long. The CDR3 nucleotides are TGTGCCAGCACCCCACAGGGGCGGGGGGCCTATGGCTACACCTTC. Translated: CASTPQGRGAYGYTF.

The chain joins TRBV28 to TRBJ1-5; tentatively, D is TRBD1 (6 bases). This CDR3 is 14 amino acids long. Germline CDR1 and CDR2: MDHEN and SYDVKM. The germline V and J ends were trimmed by 6 bases and 4 bases, with 13 bases remaining between them. The CDR3 coding sequence is TGTGCCAGCAGACAGGGTTTTTTAAATCAGCCCCAGCATTTT. Its protein is CASRQGFLNQPQHF.

This clone was counted between two and nine times. This chain connects TRBV27 to TRBJ2-3, with no clear D. The V gene's germline CDR1 is MNHEY and CDR2 SMNVEV (reference sequence). The CDR3 covers 12 residues. The V end was cut by 5 bases, the J end by 2 bases, with 5 bases between. The CDR3 DNA reads TGTGCCAGCAGTACTCACACAGATACGCAGTATTTT. Translated, it gives CASSTHTDTQYF.

V is TRBV5-1 and J is TRBJ2-6; D not resolved. Trimming took 0 bases from V and 2 from J, leaving 6 bases between them. Germline V CDR1 and CDR2: SGHRS, YFSETQ. The CDR3 has 15 amino acids. In DNA form, the CDR3 reads TGCGCCAGCAGCTTGGGGGCAGCTGGGGCCAACGTCCTGACTTTC. Translated, it gives CASSLGAAGANVLTF.

Concerning this clone itself: One end of the junction is discordant with germline, which a read error may explain. The chain employs TRBV7-9 and TRBJ2-6; the D gene is possibly TRBD1 (6 bases). Germline loops: CDR1 SEHNR, CDR2 FQNEAQ (reference sequence). CDR3 length equals 12 residues. CDR3 bases: TGTTCCAGCGGTTACAGGGATCACGTCCTGACTTTC. This gives the protein CSSGYRDHVLTF.

Only a few counts were recorded for this clone. The CDR3 protein is CASSVDPPGRGRTEAFF. CDR3 bases: TGTGCCAGCAGCGTAGACCCACCGGGGAGGGGTAGAACTGAAGCTTTCTTT. The rearrangement links TRBV9 to TRBJ1-1; tentatively, D is TRBD1 (5 bases). Per the germline V gene, CDR1 is SGDLS and CDR2 is YYNGEE. This CDR3 is built from 17 residues. V lost 0 bases, J lost 5 bases, and 20 bases lay in between.

The J gene is TRBJ1-6, the V gene TRBV19; 7 bases line up with TRBD1. CDR1 is LNHDA and CDR2 is SQIVND in the germline V gene (reference sequence). The CDR3 has 13 amino acids. J gave up 10 bases and V 10 bases, and 10 bases lay outside the gene matches. This CDR3 reads CATYRGGGSPLHF. As DNA, the CDR3 is TGTGCCACCTACAGGGGCGGAGGGTCACCCCTCCACTTT. Drawing the rest from reference TRBV19 and TRBJ1-6, the complete variable domain is DGGITQSPKYLFRKEGQNVTLSCEQNLNHDAMYWYRQDPGQGLRLIYYSQIVNDFQKGDIAEGYSVSREKKESFPLTVTSAQKNPTAFYLCATYRGGGSPLHFGNGTRLTVT.

The gene calls are TRBV6-6 and TRBJ1-5; 7 bases line up with TRBD1. CDR1 and CDR2 from the germline V gene are MNHNY and SVGAGI (reference sequence). V lost 8 bases, J lost 5 bases, and 9 bases stayed unmatched. The CDR3 sequence is 14 residues long. The CDR3 DNA is TGTGCCAGCGGAACAGGGGTTTCCGATCAGCCCCAGCATTTT. Amino acid sequence: CASGTGVSDQPQHF.

The rearrangement joins TRBV10-3 to TRBJ2-5, with D tentatively TRBD1 (5 bases). Trimming pared 0 bases from V and 3 bases from J, leaving 11 bases between. The CDR3 contains 15 residues. The germline V gene encodes CDR1 ENHRY and CDR2 SYGVKD. In DNA, the CDR3 is TGTGCCATCAGTGAGTCGGGTCAGGGTAAAGAGACCCAGTACTTC. Encoded protein: CAISESGQGKETQYF.

The J gene is TRBJ1-6, the V gene TRBV2; no clear D. CDR1 is SNHLY, CDR2 FYNNEI, per germline. The CDR3 has 14 residues. V lost 0 bases and J lost 10, with 10 bases in between. The CDR3 DNA sequence: TGTGCCAGCAGTGAAGCGTTCAGAGGCTCACCCCTCCACTTT. It encodes CASSEAFRGSPLHF.

The rearrangement joins TRBV6-5 to TRBJ1-2; 8 bases are a match to TRBD1. Germline assignment: CDR1 MNHEY and CDR2 SVGAGI. This CDR3 comprises 14 residues. J was trimmed by 7 bases and V by 6 bases; bases with no gene match: 10. This chain's CDR3 is CASRIPGQAAGYTF. CDR3 DNA: TGTGCCAGCAGAATTCCGGGACAGGCAGCTGGCTACACCTTC.

The table lists this clone with many counts. This chain links TRBV6-4 with TRBJ2-3; D might be TRBD1 (5 bases). The germline CDR1 and CDR2 sequences are MRHNA and SNTAGT. The CDR3 consists of 15 residues. Trimming removed 4 bases from V and 6 bases from J, with 17 bases in between. CDR3 sequence: CASSVLGGASDTQYF. CDR3 in DNA: TGTGCCAGCAGTGTTCTAGGTGGGGCTTCTGATACGCAGTATTTT.

The J gene is TRBJ2-5, the V gene TRBV19; D gene ambiguous. The CDR3 extends over 11 amino acids. Germline V gives CDR1 LNHDA, CDR2 SQIVND (reference sequence). V gave up 5 bases and J gave up 2 bases, with 3 bases separating them. The CDR3 protein is CASSEQETQYF. CDR3 nucleotides: TGTGCCAGTAGTGAGCAAGAGACCCAGTACTTC.

This clone occurred a few times. This sequence joins TRBV7-2 and TRBJ2-7; D might be TRBD2 (5 bases). Between the trimmed V and J ends, which lost 1 base and 1 base, there was a span of 8 bases. The germline CDR1 and CDR2 sequences are SGHTA and FQGNSA. The CDR3 is made up of 14 amino acids. CDR3 sequence reads: CASSLVRESYEQYF. The CDR3, as DNA: TGTGCCAGCAGCTTAGTTAGGGAGTCCTACGAGCAGTACTTC.

The chain employs TRBV5-5 and TRBJ1-5; D may be TRBD1 (6 bases). The CDR3 has 16 amino acids. Germline CDR1 and CDR2: SGHKS and YYEKEE (reference sequence). Trimming shortened V by 0 bases and J by 0 bases, and 10 bases separated the two germline ends. DNA for the CDR3: TGTGCCAGCAGCTTGGGGTCAGGGGTTAGCAATCAGCCCCAGCATTTT. Residues: CASSLGSGVSNQPQHF.